The source of this TCR beta chain is a study of T cell repertoires in cytomegalovirus infection. One entry per CDR3 protein, called by TCRdb with MiXCR from the reads. This sample has about 150,000 distinct CDR3 sequences, with 23% found just once. This clonotype was seen many times. This receptor was taken from a human donor in good health (CMV status not recorded). Some clones in this sample may be carry-over from other donors' samples. Sequencing was done on a sample of PBMCs.

The CDR3 DNA follows: TGTGCCAGCAGATTACTAGGCACAGATACGCAGTATTTT. It specifies CASRLLGTDTQYF. The chain joins TRBV11-2 to TRBJ2-3, with D possibly TRBD2 on 5 matching bases. Trimming took 6 bases from V and 1 from J, leaving 8 bases between them. The CDR3 has 13 amino acids. The germline CDR1 and CDR2 sequences are SGHAT and FQNNGV. The full variable domain, rest sourced from reference TRBV11-2 and TRBJ2-3, is EAGVAQSPRYKIIEKRQSVAFWCNPISGHATLYWYQQILGQGPKLLIQFQNNGVVDDSQLPKDRFSAERLKGVDSTLKIQPAKLEDSAVYLCASRLLGTDTQYFGPGTRLTVL.